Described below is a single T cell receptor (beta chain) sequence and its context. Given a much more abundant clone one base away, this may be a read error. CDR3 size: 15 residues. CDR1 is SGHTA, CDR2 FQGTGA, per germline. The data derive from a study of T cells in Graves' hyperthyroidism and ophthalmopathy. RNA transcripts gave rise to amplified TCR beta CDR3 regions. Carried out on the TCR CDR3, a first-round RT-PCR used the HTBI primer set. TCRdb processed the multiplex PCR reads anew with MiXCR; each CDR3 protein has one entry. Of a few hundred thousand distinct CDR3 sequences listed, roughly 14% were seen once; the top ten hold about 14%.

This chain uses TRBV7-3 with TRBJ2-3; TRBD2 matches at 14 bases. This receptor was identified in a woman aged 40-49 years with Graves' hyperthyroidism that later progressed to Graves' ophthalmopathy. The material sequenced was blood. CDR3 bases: TGTTCCAGCAGCGGGACTAGCGGGAGTCTGGATACGCAGTATTTT. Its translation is CSSSGTSGSLDTQYF.